The next 25 T cell receptor beta chains were all read from a single sample in a study of cytomegalovirus exposure and HLA in healthy donors. 13 Jbeta primers and 60 Vbeta primers were used for the PCR. Profiled with immunoSEQ multiplex PCR; TCRdb holds only in-frame clones, not every one. The sample's table shows around 76,000 clones. The sample comprised PBMCs. Every receptor here comes from a man in his forties in good health and CMV-seronegative.

Written as DNA, the CDR3 is TGTGCCAGTAGGACTAGCGGGAGCTCCTACAATGAGCAGTTCTTC. This encodes CASRTSGSSYNEQFF. This rearrangement joins TRBV19 to TRBJ2-1; the match to TRBD2 covers 12 bases. The J segment lost 0 bases and the V segment lost 6 bases, leaving 0 bases of the junction unmatched. This CDR3 has 15 residues. Germline assignment: CDR1 LNHDA and CDR2 SQIVND (reference sequence).

The chain combines TRBV9 with TRBJ2-1; no clear D. This CDR3 contains 15 residues. V was cut by 0 bases and J by 1 base, with 8 bases left in between. Germline loops: CDR1 SGDLS, CDR2 YYNGEE. In nucleotides, the CDR3 is TGTGCCAGCAGCGTAGGTAGCATATCCTACAATGAGCAGTTCTTC. The encoded protein is CASSVGSISYNEQFF.

V is TRBV7-8 and J is TRBJ1-5; no reliable D call. This CDR3 spans 18 amino acids. V was cut by 0 bases and J by 2 bases, with 17 bases left in between. Germline CDR1 SGHVS, CDR2 FQNEAQ. CDR3 region: CASSLAAVSMEGNQPQHF. CDR3 nucleotide sequence: TGTGCCAGCAGCTTAGCCGCGGTCTCCATGGAAGGCAATCAGCCCCAGCATTTT.

V gene TRBV5-1 combines with J gene TRBJ2-3; 12 bases are shared with TRBD2. The junction had 8 bases not matched to a gene; V was cut back by 3 bases and J by 6 bases. CDR3 length: 16 residues. The germline CDR1 and CDR2 sequences are SGHRS and YFSETQ. CDR3 sequence reads: CASSSRLAGAVDTQYF. The DNA of the CDR3 is TGCGCCAGCAGCTCCAGACTAGCGGGGGCGGTCGATACGCAGTATTTT.

The rearrangement uses TRBV15 and TRBJ1-1; no clear D gene. Between the trimmed V and J ends, which lost 2 bases and 2 bases, there was a span of 9 bases. The germline CDR1 and CDR2 sequences are LNHNV and YYDKDF (reference sequence). CDR3 length: 14 amino acids. The CDR3 region has the DNA TGTGCCACCAGCAGAAAGACATATAACACTGAAGCTTTCTTT. Its protein product is CATSRKTYNTEAFF.

The chain is built from TRBV5-1 and TRBJ2-1; 8 nucleotides match TRBD1. Germline CDR1 and CDR2: SGHRS and YFSETQ. This CDR3 has 15 amino acids. V was clipped by 4 bases and J by 4 bases; unmatched bases: 7. This CDR3 is CASSLTQGVYNEQFF. CDR3 DNA sequence: TGCGCCAGCAGCCTGACACAGGGGGTATACAATGAGCAGTTCTTC.

Written as DNA, the CDR3 is TGCAGCGTGGGGCCAGGCAGCACAGATACGCAGTATTTT. It yields the protein CSVGPGSTDTQYF. This rearrangement joins TRBV29-1 to TRBJ2-3; tentative D call: TRBD1 (5 bases). CDR1 and CDR2 from the germline V gene are SQVTM and ANQGSEA. The CDR3 totals 13 residues. The V end lost 6 bases, the J end lost 0 bases, and 10 bases lay between the germline ends.

V gene TRBV10-2 combines with J gene TRBJ1-6, with TRBD1 matching over 7 bases. V was clipped by 3 bases and J by 9 bases; unmatched bases: 5. The CDR3 extends over 14 amino acids. Germline V lookup: CDR1 WSHSY, CDR2 SAAADI. CDR3 residues: CASSEGGQGSPLHF. The CDR3 DNA follows: TGCGCCAGCAGTGAAGGGGGCCAAGGTTCACCCCTCCACTTT.

V is TRBV7-2 and J is TRBJ2-2; D possibly corresponds to TRBD1 (5 bases). The ends were cut back, 5 bases at V and 6 bases at J, with 10 bases in the middle. Per the germline V gene, CDR1 is SGHTA and CDR2 is FQGNSA. This CDR3 is 13 amino acids long. The CDR3 nucleotides read TGTGCCAGCAGCCGCCCCAGGGCCGGGGAGCTGTTTTTT. Its translation: CASSRPRAGELFF.

V is TRBV13 and J is TRBJ1-1; TRBD1 agrees at 9 bases. The germline gives CDR1 PRHDT, CDR2 FYEKMQ (reference sequence). Unmatched junction bases numbered 0, after V lost 3 bases and J lost 1 base. CDR3 length equals 14 residues. This chain's CDR3 is CASSLDRGNTEAFF. The CDR3 coding sequence is TGTGCCAGCAGCTTGGACAGGGGGAACACTGAAGCTTTCTTT.

The chain links TRBV5-1 to TRBJ1-2; 7 bases fit TRBD1. The CDR3 covers 13 residues. The germline V gene has CDR1 SGHRS and CDR2 YFSETQ. The trim removed 0 bases at V and 6 bases at J, leaving 2 bases unmatched. The CDR3 loop reads CASSLEGADGYTF. In nucleotides, the CDR3 is TGCGCCAGCAGCTTGGAGGGGGCGGATGGCTACACCTTC. Complete variable domain (other parts from reference TRBV5-1 and TRBJ1-2): KAGVTQTPRYLIKTRGQQVTLSCSPISGHRSVSWYQQTPGQGLQFLFEYFSETQRNKGNFPGRFSGRQFSNSRSEMNVSTLELGDSALYLCASSLEGADGYTFGSGTRLTVV.

The rearrangement links TRBV5-4 to TRBJ1-1; 7 bases agree with TRBD1. In germline, CDR1 is SGHNT, CDR2 YYREEE (reference sequence). V was pared by 4 bases and J by 7 bases, with 10 bases of the junction left unmatched. The CDR3 length is 14 residues. The CDR3 protein is CASSRGQSNIEAFF. CDR3 sequence (DNA): TGTGCCAGCAGCAGGGGACAGTCCAATATTGAAGCTTTCTTT.

This chain links TRBV5-6 with TRBJ1-3; D is ambiguous. The germline V and J ends were trimmed by 2 bases and 9 bases, with 18 bases remaining between them. The germline V gene has CDR1 SGHDT and CDR2 YYEEEE. The CDR3 length is 15 residues. CDR3 loop: CASSFGLKGGSTIYF. The CDR3 DNA is TGTGCCAGCAGCTTTGGTCTTAAGGGAGGTAGCACCATATATTTT.

The chain recombines TRBV11-2 with TRBJ2-7; TRBD2 agrees at 13 bases. V shed 3 bases and J 3 bases; nucleotides not matched to a gene: 5. The CDR3 extends over 16 amino acids. Germline assignment: CDR1 SGHAT and CDR2 FQNNGV. CDR3 DNA: TGTGCCAGCAGCTTGGGGACTAGCGGGACAGTCTACGAGCAGTACTTC. It encodes CASSLGTSGTVYEQYF. The full variable domain, in which reference TRBV11-2 and TRBJ2-7 provide the parts outside the CDR3, is EAGVAQSPRYKIIEKRQSVAFWCNPISGHATLYWYQQILGQGPKLLIQFQNNGVVDDSQLPKDRFSAERLKGVDSTLKIQPAKLEDSAVYLCASSLGTSGTVYEQYFGPGTRLTVT.

This rearrangement joins TRBV27 to TRBJ1-2; D not certain. There are 14 residues in the CDR3. The V end was cut by 1 base, the J end by 1 base, with 7 bases between. Germline V gene sequence: CDR1 MNHEY, CDR2 SMNVEV (reference sequence). DNA of the CDR3: TGTGCCAGCAGTTTATTTCGGGGTAACTATGGCTACACCTTC. This translates into CASSLFRGNYGYTF.

The rearrangement links TRBV29-1 to TRBJ2-4, with TRBD1 matching 7 bases. This CDR3 has 12 residues. CDR1 is SQVTM and CDR2 is ANQGSEA in the germline V gene. Trimming at V came to 5 bases and at J to 8 bases, leaving 6 bases not matched to a gene. CDR3 loop: CSVLTGLDIQYF. The DNA for the CDR3 is TGCAGCGTTCTGACAGGGTTAGACATTCAGTACTTC.

The rearrangement links TRBV6-5 to TRBJ1-2; 11 nucleotides match TRBD1. The ends lost 0 bases at V and 10 bases at J; junction bases unmatched: 7. The CDR3 runs 15 residues. Germline loops: CDR1 MNHEY, CDR2 SVGAGI. CDR3 sequence: CASSYSPGTGGDYTF. As DNA, the CDR3 is TGTGCCAGCAGTTACTCTCCCGGGACAGGGGGGGACTACACCTTC.

The chain uses TRBV11-2 and TRBJ1-5; TRBD1 might be the D (5 bases). The CDR3 is 14 amino acids. Germline V gene lookup returns CDR1 SGHAT and CDR2 FQNNGV. V lost 5 bases and J 6 bases, leaving 14 bases between the germline ends. In DNA form, the CDR3 reads TGTGCCAGCAGCCCGGGGGGTAGAGGTCAGCCCCAGCATTTT. Its translation is CASSPGGRGQPQHF.

The V and J genes are TRBV7-2 and TRBJ1-6; D may be TRBD1 (5 bases). Trimming left V 3 bases short and J 5 bases short, with 11 bases between. In germline, CDR1 is SGHTA, CDR2 FQGNSA. The CDR3 covers 15 residues. CDR3 region: CASSFVVGDNSPLHF. The CDR3 DNA reads TGTGCCAGCAGCTTTGTCGTAGGGGATAATTCACCCCTCCACTTT. The full variable domain, with the rest looked up from reference TRBV7-2 and TRBJ1-6, is GAGVSQSPSNKVTEKGKDVELRCDPISGHTALYWYRQSLGQGLEFLIYFQGNSAPDKSGLPSDRFSAERTGGSVSTLTIQRTQQEDSAVYLCASSFVVGDNSPLHFGNGTRLTVT.

This chain connects TRBV7-7 to TRBJ2-5; D not resolved. Trimming removed 4 bases from V and 5 bases from J, with 5 bases in between. Per the germline V gene, CDR1 is SSHAT and CDR2 is FNYEAQ (reference sequence). There are 11 residues in the CDR3. CDR3 residues: CASSSLETQYF. CDR3 sequence (DNA): TGTGCCAGCAGCTCCCTGGAGACCCAGTACTTC.

The CDR3 nucleotides are TGTGCCAGCATTGAGGGGGACAGGGGGACGGATCAGCCCCAGCATTTT. Encoded protein: CASIEGDRGTDQPQHF. The rearrangement links TRBV6-6 to TRBJ1-5; the match to TRBD1 covers 11 bases. This CDR3 spans 16 amino acids. The germline CDR1 and CDR2 sequences are MNHNY and SVGAGI (reference sequence). The J segment lost 5 bases and the V segment lost 7 bases, leaving 10 bases of the junction unmatched.

This chain's CDR3 is CASSQLLAGIHEQYF. For the CDR3, the DNA is TGCGCCAGCAGCCAACTATTGGCAGGGATCCACGAGCAGTACTTC. This sequence joins TRBV4-1 and TRBJ2-7, with D perhaps matching TRBD1 (5 bases). This CDR3 comprises 15 residues. V gave up 2 bases and J gave up 5 bases, with 16 bases separating them. Germline CDR1 and CDR2: MGHRA and YSYEKL.

This chain joins TRBV6-6 and TRBJ1-1; unclear D gene. V lost 5 bases to trimming and J lost 9 bases, with 19 bases between them. The CDR3 is made up of 14 amino acids. Germline V gives CDR1 MNHNY, CDR2 SVGAGI (reference sequence). The CDR3 DNA follows: TGTGCCAGCAGTACCCAGGAACGAAATTTCCAAGCTTTCTTT. This codes for CASSTQERNFQAFF.

V and J are TRBV6-6 and TRBJ1-3; 9 bases are shared with TRBD1. The CDR3 is made up of 16 amino acids. Germline CDR1 is MNHNY and CDR2 is SVGAGI (reference sequence). J was trimmed by 0 bases and V by 5 bases; bases with no gene match: 5. The CDR3 DNA reads as TGTGCCAGCAGTCGCGGGACAGGGAGCTCTGGAAACACCATATATTTT. This sequence encodes CASSRGTGSSGNTIYF.

The V gene is TRBV19, the J gene TRBJ2-5; a possible D gene is TRBD2 (6 bases). Trimming pared 5 bases from V and 3 bases from J, leaving 10 bases between. The CDR3 runs 13 residues. CDR1 LNHDA and CDR2 SQIVND come from the germline V gene (reference sequence). CDR3 DNA sequence: TGTGCCAGTAGTTTCAGGGAGGAAGAGACCCAGTACTTC. It codes for CASSFREEETQYF.